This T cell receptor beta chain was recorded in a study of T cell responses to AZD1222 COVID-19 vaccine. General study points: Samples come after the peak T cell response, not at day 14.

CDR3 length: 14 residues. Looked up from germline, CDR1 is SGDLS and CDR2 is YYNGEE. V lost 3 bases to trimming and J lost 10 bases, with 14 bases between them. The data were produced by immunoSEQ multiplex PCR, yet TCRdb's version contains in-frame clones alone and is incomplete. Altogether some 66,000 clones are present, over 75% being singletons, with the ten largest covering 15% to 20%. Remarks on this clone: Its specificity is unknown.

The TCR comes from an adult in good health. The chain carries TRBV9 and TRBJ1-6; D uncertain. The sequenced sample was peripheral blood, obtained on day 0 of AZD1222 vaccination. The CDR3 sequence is CASSAVPTGSPLHF. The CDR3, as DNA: TGTGCCAGCAGCGCAGTCCCGACGGGATCACCCCTCCACTTT.